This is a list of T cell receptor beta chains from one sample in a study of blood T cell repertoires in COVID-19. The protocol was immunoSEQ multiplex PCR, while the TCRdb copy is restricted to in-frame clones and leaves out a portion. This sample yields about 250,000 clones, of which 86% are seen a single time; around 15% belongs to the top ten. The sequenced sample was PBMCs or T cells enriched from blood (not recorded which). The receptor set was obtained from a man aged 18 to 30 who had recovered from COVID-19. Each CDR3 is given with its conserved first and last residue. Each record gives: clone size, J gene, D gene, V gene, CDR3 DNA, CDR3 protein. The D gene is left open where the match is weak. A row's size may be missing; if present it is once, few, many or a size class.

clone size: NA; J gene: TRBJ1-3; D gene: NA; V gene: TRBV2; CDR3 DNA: TGTGCCAGCAGTGAACAGGGCCCCTCTGGAAACACCATATATTTT; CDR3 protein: CASSEQGPSGNTIYF
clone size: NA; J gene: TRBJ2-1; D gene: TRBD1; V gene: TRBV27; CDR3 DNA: TGTGCCAGCAACCCGGGACAGGGAATTGGTGAGCAGTTCTTC; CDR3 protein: CASNPGQGIGEQFF
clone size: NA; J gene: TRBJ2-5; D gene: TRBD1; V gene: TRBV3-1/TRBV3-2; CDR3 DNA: TGTGCCAGCAGCCCTTCGGGACAGAATGGGGAGACCCAGTACTTC; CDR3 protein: CASSPSGQNGETQYF
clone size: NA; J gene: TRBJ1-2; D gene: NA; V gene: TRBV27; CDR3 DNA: TGTGCCAGCAGTTTAAACGGTCCGCTTGGCTACACCTTC; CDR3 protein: CASSLNGPLGYTF
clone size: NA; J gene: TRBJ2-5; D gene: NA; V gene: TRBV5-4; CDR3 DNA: TGTGCCAGCAGCTTGGGGTCTACTAGACAAGAGACCCAGTACTTC; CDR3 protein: CASSLGSTRQETQYF
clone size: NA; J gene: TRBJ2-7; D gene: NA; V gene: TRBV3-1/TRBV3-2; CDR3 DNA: TGTGCCAGCAGCCAAGATTTCGCCTACGAGCAGTACTTC; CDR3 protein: CASSQDFAYEQYF
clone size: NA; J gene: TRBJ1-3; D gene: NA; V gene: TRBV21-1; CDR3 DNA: TGTGCCAGGACCCTAACAGGGGGCTCTGGAAACACCATATATTTT; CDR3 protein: CARTLTGGSGNTIYF
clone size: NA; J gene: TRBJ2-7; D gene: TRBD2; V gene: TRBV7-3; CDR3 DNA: TGTGCCAGCAGCCGGGGACTAGCGGGAGAAGTAGGCGAGCAGTACTTC; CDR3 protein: CASSRGLAGEVGEQYF
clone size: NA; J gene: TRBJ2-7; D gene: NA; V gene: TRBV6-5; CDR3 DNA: TGTGCCAGCAGCCCCTACACAGCCAGCTACGAGCAGTACTTC; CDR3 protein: CASSPYTASYEQYF
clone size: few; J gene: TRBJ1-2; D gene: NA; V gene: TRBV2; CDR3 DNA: TGTGCCAGCAGTGGACAGGTCTATGGCTACACCTTC; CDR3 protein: CASSGQVYGYTF
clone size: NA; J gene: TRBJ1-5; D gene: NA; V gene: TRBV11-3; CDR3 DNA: TGTGCCAGCAGCTTAGATGCGGGGGGAGATCAGCCCCAGCATTTT; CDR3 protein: CASSLDAGGDQPQHF
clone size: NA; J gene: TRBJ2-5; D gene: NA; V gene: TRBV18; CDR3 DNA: TGTGCCAGCTCACCACCGAGGGAACCCCAGTACTTC; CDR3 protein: CASSPPREPQYF
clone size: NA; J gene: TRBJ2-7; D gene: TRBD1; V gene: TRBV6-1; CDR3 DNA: TGTGCCAGCAGTGAACCGGGACAGGGGGCGGTTCAGCAGTACTTC; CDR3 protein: CASSEPGQGAVQQYF
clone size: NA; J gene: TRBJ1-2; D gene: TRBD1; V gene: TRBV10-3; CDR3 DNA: TGTGCCATCAACAACCGGGACAGCGTCTATGGCTACACCTTC; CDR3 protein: CAINNRDSVYGYTF